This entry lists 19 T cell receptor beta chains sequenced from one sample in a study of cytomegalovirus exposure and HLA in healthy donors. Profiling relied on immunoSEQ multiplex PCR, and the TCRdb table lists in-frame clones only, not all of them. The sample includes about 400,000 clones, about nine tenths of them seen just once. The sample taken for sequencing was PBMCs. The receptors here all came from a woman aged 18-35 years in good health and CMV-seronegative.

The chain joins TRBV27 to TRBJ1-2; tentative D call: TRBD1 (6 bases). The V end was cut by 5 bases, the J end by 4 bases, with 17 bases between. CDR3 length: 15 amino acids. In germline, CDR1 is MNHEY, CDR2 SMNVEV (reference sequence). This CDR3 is CASSVTRTGTYGYTF. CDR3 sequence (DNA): TGTGCCAGCAGTGTCACCCGCACAGGGACCTATGGCTACACCTTC.

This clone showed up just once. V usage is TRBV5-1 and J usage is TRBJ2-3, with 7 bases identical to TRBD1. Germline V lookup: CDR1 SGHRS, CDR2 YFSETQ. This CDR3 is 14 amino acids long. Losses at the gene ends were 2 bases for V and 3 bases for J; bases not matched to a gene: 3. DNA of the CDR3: TGCGCCAGCAGCTTACAGGGGAGAACAGATACGCAGTATTTT. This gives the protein CASSLQGRTDTQYF.

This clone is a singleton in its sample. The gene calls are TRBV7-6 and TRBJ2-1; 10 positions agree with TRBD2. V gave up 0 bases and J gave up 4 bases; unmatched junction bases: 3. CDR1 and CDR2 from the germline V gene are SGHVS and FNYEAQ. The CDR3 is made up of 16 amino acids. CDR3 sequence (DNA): TGTGCCAGCAGCTTAGCCAGCGGGGGGGCTTACAATGAGCAGTTCTTC. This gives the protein CASSLASGGAYNEQFF.

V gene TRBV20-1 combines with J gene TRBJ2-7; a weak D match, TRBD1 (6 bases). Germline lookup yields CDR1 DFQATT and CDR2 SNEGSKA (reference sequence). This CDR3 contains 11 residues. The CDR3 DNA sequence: TGCAGCAAACAGGGTCTAGACGAGCAGTACTTC. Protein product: CSKQGLDEQYF.

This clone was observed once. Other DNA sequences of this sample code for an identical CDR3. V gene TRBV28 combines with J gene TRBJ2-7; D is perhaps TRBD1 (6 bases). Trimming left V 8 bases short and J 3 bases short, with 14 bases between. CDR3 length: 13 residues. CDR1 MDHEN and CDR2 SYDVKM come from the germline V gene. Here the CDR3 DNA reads TGTGCCAGCTCCCTTGACAGGTTCTACGAGCAGTACTTC. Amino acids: CASSLDRFYEQYF.

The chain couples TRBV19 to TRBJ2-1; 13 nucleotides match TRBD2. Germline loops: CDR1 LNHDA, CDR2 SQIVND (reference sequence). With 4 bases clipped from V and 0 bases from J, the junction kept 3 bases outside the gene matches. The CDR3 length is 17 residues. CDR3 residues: CASSSRTSGSSYNEQFF. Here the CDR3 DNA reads TGTGCCAGTAGTAGTCGGACTAGCGGGAGCTCCTACAATGAGCAGTTCTTC.

This CDR3 reads CASDGQGISQPQHF. The CDR3 nucleotides are TGTGCCAGCGACGGACAGGGGATTTCTCAGCCCCAGCATTTT. J is TRBJ1-5 and V is TRBV6-1, with 9 bases that match TRBD1. Trimming took 8 bases from V and 6 from J; bases not matched to a gene: 8. The CDR3 contains 14 residues. Per the germline V gene, CDR1 is MNHNS and CDR2 is SASEGT.

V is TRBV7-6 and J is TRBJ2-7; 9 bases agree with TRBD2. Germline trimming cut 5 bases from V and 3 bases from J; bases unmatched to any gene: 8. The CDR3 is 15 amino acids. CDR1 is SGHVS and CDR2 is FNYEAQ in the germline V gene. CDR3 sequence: CASSPSSGKSYEQYF. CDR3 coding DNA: TGTGCCAGCAGCCCATCTAGCGGGAAGAGCTACGAGCAGTACTTC. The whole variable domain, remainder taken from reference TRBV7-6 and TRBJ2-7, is GAGVSQSPRYKVTKRGQDVALRCDPISGHVSLYWYRQALGQGPEFLTYFNYEAQQDKSGLPNDRFSAERPEGSISTLTIQRTEQRDSAMYRCASSPSSGKSYEQYFGPGTRLTVT.

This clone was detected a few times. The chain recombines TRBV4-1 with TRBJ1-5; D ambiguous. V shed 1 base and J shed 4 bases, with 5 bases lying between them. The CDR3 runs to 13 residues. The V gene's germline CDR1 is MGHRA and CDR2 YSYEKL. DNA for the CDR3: TGCGCCAGCAGCCAAGGACTGAATCAGCCCCAGCATTTT. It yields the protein CASSQGLNQPQHF.

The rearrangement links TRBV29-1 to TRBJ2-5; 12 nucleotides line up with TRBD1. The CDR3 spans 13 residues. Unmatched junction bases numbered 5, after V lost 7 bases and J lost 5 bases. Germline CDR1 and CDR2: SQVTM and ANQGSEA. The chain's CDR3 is CSGGQGAAETQYF. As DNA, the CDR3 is TGCAGCGGGGGACAGGGGGCTGCCGAGACCCAGTACTTC.

CDR3 in DNA: TGCAGCGTTGACAAGGGACAGGGGGCTAACTATGGCTACACCTTC. Translated: CSVDKGQGANYGYTF. This chain uses TRBV29-1 with TRBJ1-2, with 11 bases that match TRBD1. Germline trimming cut 3 bases from V and 0 bases from J; bases unmatched to any gene: 3. The germline CDR1 and CDR2 sequences are SQVTM and ANQGSEA. The length of the CDR3 is 15 residues.

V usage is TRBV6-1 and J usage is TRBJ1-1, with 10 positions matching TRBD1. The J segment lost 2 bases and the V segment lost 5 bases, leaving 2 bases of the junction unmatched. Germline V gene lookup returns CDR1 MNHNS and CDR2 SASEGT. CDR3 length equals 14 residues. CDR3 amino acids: CASSQTGGNTEAFF. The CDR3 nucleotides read TGTGCCAGCAGTCAGACAGGGGGCAACACTGAAGCTTTCTTT.

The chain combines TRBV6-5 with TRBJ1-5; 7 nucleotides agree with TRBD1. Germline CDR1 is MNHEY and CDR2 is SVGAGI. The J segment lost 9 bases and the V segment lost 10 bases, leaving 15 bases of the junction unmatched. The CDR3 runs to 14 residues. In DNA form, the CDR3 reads TGTGCCACAGACAGGGTGACCCTTGGTCCGCCCCAGCATTTT. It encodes CATDRVTLGPPQHF.

The CDR3 DNA follows: TGTGCCAGCAGTGAACGACAGCCATACGAGCAGTACTTC. It translates to CASSERQPYEQYF. The chain joins TRBV6-1 to TRBJ2-7, with a possible D match to TRBD1 (5 bases). This CDR3 region has 13 residues. Per the germline V gene, CDR1 is MNHNS and CDR2 is SASEGT. The V and J ends lost 2 bases and 4 bases respectively, with 9 bases between them.

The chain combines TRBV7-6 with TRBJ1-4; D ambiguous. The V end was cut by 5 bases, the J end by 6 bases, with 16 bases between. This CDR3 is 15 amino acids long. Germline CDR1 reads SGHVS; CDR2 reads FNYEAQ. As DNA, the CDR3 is TGTGCCAGCAGCCAAAACGGCAGGAGGGATGAAAAACTGTTTTTT. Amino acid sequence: CASSQNGRRDEKLFF.

The CDR3 DNA sequence: TGTGCCAGCTGGGAACAGGGGGTAAAGAACTATGGCTACACCTTC. It yields the protein CASWEQGVKNYGYTF. This chain joins TRBV2 and TRBJ1-2; TRBD1 matches 8 bases. The length of the CDR3 is 15 residues. Unmatched junction bases numbered 10, after V lost 8 bases and J lost 2 bases. Germline CDR1 reads SNHLY; CDR2 reads FYNNEI.

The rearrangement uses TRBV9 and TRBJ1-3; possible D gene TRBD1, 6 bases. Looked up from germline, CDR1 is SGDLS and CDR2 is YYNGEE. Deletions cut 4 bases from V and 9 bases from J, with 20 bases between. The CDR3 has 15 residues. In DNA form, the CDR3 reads TGTGCCAGCAGCAAGACAGGCGACTCTTTTGTCACCATATATTTT. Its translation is CASSKTGDSFVTIYF.

This chain's CDR3 is CASRSRGTHEQYF. CDR3 nucleotides: TGTGCCAGCAGAAGCAGGGGGACCCACGAGCAGTACTTC. The chain joins TRBV28 to TRBJ2-7; 7 bases line up with TRBD1. The CDR3 runs 13 residues. V lost 6 bases and J lost 5; bases outside the gene matches: 7. Germline values: CDR1 MDHEN, CDR2 SYDVKM. Using reference TRBV28 and TRBJ2-7 for the parts outside the CDR3, the full variable domain is DVKVTQSSRYLVKRTGEKVFLECVQDMDHENMFWYRQDPGLGLRLIYFSYDVKMKEKGDIPEGYSVSREKKERFSLILESASTNQTSMYLCASRSRGTHEQYFGPGTRLTVT.

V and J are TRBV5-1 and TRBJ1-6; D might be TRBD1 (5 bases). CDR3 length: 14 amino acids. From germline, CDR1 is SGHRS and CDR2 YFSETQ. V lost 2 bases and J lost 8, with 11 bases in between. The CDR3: CASSLGRVDSPLHF. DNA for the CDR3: TGCGCCAGCAGCTTAGGCAGGGTTGATTCACCCCTCCACTTT.